Listed below are T cell receptor beta chains from one sample, sequenced in a study of PD-L1 blockade in urothelial cancer. The protocol was immunoSEQ multiplex PCR, while the TCRdb copy is restricted to in-frame clones and leaves out a portion. The data show about 120,000 clones, roughly 86% seen once. The sample in question was PBMCs, obtained around atezolizumab (anti-PD-L1) treatment. The source is a man aged 45-60 years with urothelial cancer. Both conserved end residues are part of each CDR3. Fields, in order: clone size, V gene, D gene, J gene, CDR3 protein, CDR3 DNA. A D gene is named only where the DNA matches it firmly. The size of a clone is reported for some rows only, either as once, few or many, or as a class for expanded clones.

>-|TRBV27|TRBD1|TRBJ1-6
CASSPKQGARRSPLHF
TGTGCCAGCAGTCCAAAACAGGGGGCCAGGCGTTCCCCCCTCCACTTT
>-|TRBV7-3|TRBD1|TRBJ1-1
CASSRAGTGGRNTEAFF
TGTGCCAGCAGCCGCGCCGGGACAGGGGGCAGGAACACTGAAGCTTTCTTT
>-|TRBV2|-|TRBJ2-7
CASALGGGSYEQYF
TGTGCCAGCGCTTTAGGGGGGGGCTCCTACGAGCAGTACTTC
>-|TRBV30|-|TRBJ1-4
CAQKVQANEKLFF
TGTGCCCAAAAGGTCCAGGCAAATGAAAAACTGTTTTTT
>-|TRBV6-1|-|TRBJ2-7
CATTRDTYEQYF
TGTGCCACCACTAGGGACACCTACGAGCAGTACTTC
>-|TRBV6-5|-|TRBJ2-1
CASSYLGEQFF
TGTGCCAGCAGTTACCTAGGTGAGCAGTTCTTC
>once|TRBV4-2|TRBD2|TRBJ2-7
CASSQGPGLADSYEQYF
TGTGCCAGCAGCCAGGGTCCGGGACTAGCGGACTCCTACGAGCAGTACTTC
>-|TRBV18|TRBD2|TRBJ2-5
CASSPPTSGQETQYF
TGTGCCAGCTCACCTCCGACTAGCGGACAAGAGACCCAGTACTTC
>-|TRBV28|TRBD2|TRBJ2-1
CASRKPGLAIYNEQFF
TGTGCCAGCAGGAAGCCGGGACTAGCGATATACAATGAGCAGTTCTTC
>-|TRBV5-1|TRBD2|TRBJ2-5
CASSLPGGETQYF
TGCGCCAGCAGCTTGCCGGGAGGGGAGACCCAGTACTTC
>-|TRBV7-3|TRBD2|TRBJ2-5
CASSPTGGGLQETQYF
TGTGCCAGCAGCCCTACTGGCGGGGGGCTGCAAGAGACCCAGTACTTC
>-|TRBV7-2|-|TRBJ2-2
CASSYRVGELFF
TGTGCCAGCAGTTACAGGGTTGGGGAGCTGTTTTTT
>-|TRBV6-5|TRBD2|TRBJ2-3
CASSYSVLAGLRHF
TGTGCCAGCAGTTACTCTGTCCTAGCGGGGTTGAGGCATTTT
>few|TRBV27|TRBD1|TRBJ2-3
CASSLVRGRMDTQYF
TGTGCCAGCAGTTTAGTGAGGGGGCGCATGGATACGCAGTATTTT
>-|TRBV2|TRBD1|TRBJ2-1
CASSVGQGNYNEQFF
TGTGCCAGCAGTGTCGGACAGGGGAATTACAATGAGCAGTTCTTC
>-|TRBV7-2|-|TRBJ2-1
CASSLASSLYNEQFF
TGTGCCAGCAGCTTAGCTAGCTCCCTCTACAATGAGCAGTTCTTC
>once|TRBV19|-|TRBJ1-2
CASRQNGGHGYTF
TGTGCCAGTAGACAAAACGGGGGGCATGGCTACACCTTC
>-|TRBV10-1|TRBD1|TRBJ2-1
CASSLAGQGARNEQFF
TGCGCCAGCAGCCTCGCCGGACAGGGGGCGCGGAATGAGCAGTTCTTC
>once|TRBV27|TRBD2|TRBJ2-3
CASGAGVGDTQYF
TGTGCCAGCGGGGCGGGAGTCGGGGATACGCAGTATTTT
>-|TRBV7-9|TRBD1|TRBJ1-1
CASSVRQGNTEAFF
TGTGCCAGCAGCGTCCGACAGGGGAACACTGAAGCTTTCTTT
>-|TRBV11-3|TRBD2|TRBJ2-2
CASSLDGTRAAGELFF
TGTGCCAGCAGCTTAGACGGGACTAGAGCGGCCGGGGAGCTGTTTTTT
>-|TRBV10-3|TRBD1|TRBJ1-2
CAISDGTAYGYTF
TGTGCCATCAGTGACGGGACAGCCTATGGCTACACCTTC
>-|TRBV7-9|TRBD1|TRBJ1-2
CASSSGQGRGYTF
TGTGCCAGCAGCTCTGGACAGGGTAGGGGCTACACCTTC
>-|TRBV18|-|TRBJ2-7
CASSTTGTPYEQYF
TGTGCCAGCTCAACCACTGGGACACCCTACGAGCAGTACTTC
>-|TRBV6-5|TRBD1|TRBJ1-3
CASSSRGDTIYF
TGTGCCAGCAGTTCCAGGGGGGACACCATATATTTT
>-|TRBV27|-|TRBJ1-1
CASRRQTGTWNTEAFF
TGTGCCAGCAGAAGACAGACCGGGACATGGAACACTGAAGCTTTCTTT
>once|TRBV2|TRBD2|TRBJ2-3
CASRALAGTSTDTQYF
TGTGCCAGCAGGGCCCTAGCGGGAACTAGCACAGATACGCAGTATTTT
>-|TRBV6-5|-|TRBJ2-3
CASSPFGDTQYF
TGTGCCAGCAGTCCCTTCGGGGATACGCAGTATTTT
>-|TRBV21-1|-|TRBJ2-6
CASSIDGQARSGANVLTF
TGTGCCAGCAGCATCGACGGACAGGCTCGCTCTGGGGCCAACGTCCTGACTTTC
>-|TRBV6-1|TRBD1|TRBJ1-2
CASEGTVDGYTF
TGTGCCAGTGAGGGGACAGTTGATGGCTACACCTTC
>-|TRBV5-1|TRBD1|TRBJ1-3
CASRPGQGPGNTIYF
TGCGCCAGCCGCCCGGGACAGGGGCCTGGAAACACCATATATTTT
>-|TRBV6-1|TRBD2|TRBJ2-2
CASSVLSGRPGELFF
TGTGCCAGCAGTGTGCTTAGCGGGAGACCCGGGGAGCTGTTTTTT
>-|TRBV28|-|TRBJ2-6
CASSLAIASGANVLTF
TGTGCCAGCAGTTTAGCTATCGCGTCTGGGGCCAACGTCCTGACTTTC
>-|TRBV7-8|TRBD1|TRBJ1-1
CASSLAMVRTGAEAFF
TGTGCCAGCAGCTTAGCGATGGTGCGGACAGGGGCTGAAGCTTTCTTT
>once|TRBV6-5|TRBD1|TRBJ1-6
CATLRGQGDSPLHF
TGTGCCACACTACGGGGACAGGGTGATTCACCCCTCCACTTT
>-|TRBV5-4|-|TRBJ2-5
CASSSGSTETQYF
TGTGCCAGCAGCTCCGGGTCGACGGAGACCCAGTACTTC
>-|TRBV2|TRBD2|TRBJ2-1
CASRAGGVYNEQFF
TGTGCCAGCCGGGCGGGAGGGGTTTACAATGAGCAGTTCTTC
>-|TRBV14|-|TRBJ1-1
CASSQDLGGGSEAFF
TGTGCCAGCAGCCAAGATCTAGGCGGGGGATCTGAAGCTTTCTTT
>-|TRBV28|TRBD2|TRBJ2-1
CASRPRTSGRPNEQFF
TGTGCCAGCAGGCCACGGACTAGCGGGAGACCCAATGAGCAGTTCTTC
>-|TRBV9|-|TRBJ2-3
CASSEGTDTQYF
TGTGCCAGCAGCGAGGGGACAGATACGCAGTATTTT
>-|TRBV9|TRBD1|TRBJ2-1
CASSVLRDRNEQFF
TGTGCCAGCAGCGTACTCCGGGACAGGAATGAGCAGTTCTTC
>-|TRBV9|TRBD1|TRBJ1-4
CASSPLGQGYEKLFF
TGTGCCAGCAGCCCCCTGGGACAGGGGTACGAAAAACTGTTTTTT
>-|TRBV2|-|TRBJ2-3
CASSGQSTSTDTQYF
TGTGCCAGCAGTGGACAGTCGACTAGCACAGATACGCAGTATTTT
>once|TRBV5-6|-|TRBJ2-3
CASSLRIASTDTQYF
TGTGCCAGCAGCTTGCGCATAGCTAGCACAGATACGCAGTATTTT
>-|TRBV7-3|TRBD2|TRBJ2-3
CASSLNPSGEEADTQYF
TGTGCCAGCAGCTTAAACCCTAGCGGGGAGGAAGCAGATACGCAGTATTTT
>-|TRBV2|-|TRBJ2-4
CASSEAREIQYF
TGTGCCAGCAGTGAAGCCCGGGAGATTCAGTACTTC
>-|TRBV19|-|TRBJ1-1
CASRDLQGNMNTEAFF
TGTGCCAGTAGGGATTTACAGGGTAACATGAACACTGAAGCTTTCTTT
>-|TRBV5-5|TRBD1|TRBJ1-1
CASSETGGYTEAFF
TGTGCCAGCAGCGAGACAGGGGGCTACACTGAAGCTTTCTTT
>-|TRBV7-6|-|TRBJ2-7
CASSIGASDEQYF
TGTGCCAGCAGTATTGGGGCGTCGGACGAGCAGTACTTC
>once|TRBV15|TRBD1|TRBJ1-1
CATSRDRGRNTEAFF
TGTGCCACCAGCAGAGACAGGGGGCGAAACACTGAAGCTTTCTTT